The clone carrying this T cell receptor beta chain is medium-sized in the sample. Antigen: not known. Gene names refer to mouse genes. The CDR3 end is not reached by the read, which stops 1 residue before it; the germline J gene fills it in. This entry belongs to a study of tissue T cells after allogeneic stem cell transplantation. General observations from the study: Which tissue TCRs were alloreactive or antigen-specific was not determined. Some clones might be persisting host cells. Only a limited share of tissue TCRs appeared in blood or spleen.

Survey-depth TCRbeta CDR3 sequencing reported V/J genes and productive frequencies. This table comes from immunoSEQ multiplex PCR, and its TCRdb copy is limited to in-frame clones, with some not included. The table shows 3,000 to 4,000 clones, with around half occurring only once. Time point given: mouse harvest day 14 after allogeneic transplant. Mouse grafts combined 10^7 T-cell-depleted bone marrow cells with 10^6 splenic CD5+ T cells. This mouse GVHD model was MHC-mismatched B6 to BALB/c, profiled day 7 or 14. CDR3 length: 12 residues. Between the trimmed V and J ends, which lost 5 bases and 5 bases, there was a span of 10 bases. CDR1 is MSHET, CDR2 SYDVDS, per germline.

The sequence was obtained from a female BALB/c mouse given C57BL/6 T cells with graft-versus-host disease after an allogeneic hematopoietic cell transplant. Sequencing input: gut tissue. The chain employs TRBV29 and TRBJ2-7, with D possibly TRBD1 on 5 matching bases. CDR3: CASSPQGHEQYF. The sequenced CDR3 bases are TGTGCTAGCAGTCCCCAGGGCCATGAACAGTAC.